This TCR beta chain was sequenced for a study of blood T cell repertoires in COVID-19 (dated by TCRdb to about 2020). Background on the whole study: The collaborator samples originated in the United States, Italy and Spain and spanned the acute and convalescent phases of COVID-19. A freely available public database, intended as a resource for researchers studying the immune response to SARS-CoV-2, is where the repertoires were released. A de-identified subject ID, COVID-19 status, age in years and sex were almost always included in the sample metadata. The dataset comprised deeply sampled blood TCRbeta repertoires from subjects exposed to, actively infected with, or recovered from COVID-19. The prospective study material was composed of cDNA or gDNA derived from T cells, B-cell-depleted T cells, or PBMCs. Samples came from the ongoing ImmuneRACE study (first 160 participants) plus 1,254 subjects from 6 global collaborators. HLA class I and class II types, where available, came from metadata supplied by the sample provider rather than from assay-based typing.

At one collaborating source in Seattle, patients were enrolled during active infection and were followed longitudinally through the course of disease. Each collaborating institution followed its own protocols to collect whole blood in K2EDTA tubes. For TCRbeta analysis, collaborator samples were shipped as frozen whole blood, as isolated PBMCs, or as DNA extracted from either sample type. The study at large found these results: Clinical and demographic metadata were provided uncurated, with the amount varying by source and participant.

In the case of this clone: The antigen this receptor binds is unknown. No per-base quality is available; no much larger clone lies one base away.

TCRbeta CDR3 regions were amplified from genomic DNA using the immunoSEQ Assay, a bias-controlled multiplex PCR. The paper's processing steps were these. The number of nucleated cells in each sample was estimated by amplification of reference gene primers within the assay. Sequence reads were collapsed and filtered to measure the absolute abundance of every unique TCRbeta CDR3 rearrangement. For each sample, productive Simpson clonality was calculated as the square root of Simpson's diversity index across productive rearrangements. TCRdb carries this immuneACCESS record with in-frame sequences only. Its versions omit some clonotypes, under half of them owing to an unresolved V gene in the studies checked, with the rest unexplained. For V, J and clone size, that table is used; D and trimming come from the DNA. The sample has roughly 380,000 clones on record, about 89% of them singletons. The biggest ten clones account for about 1.6% of the sample.

The sequencing input was peripheral blood. The receptor comes from a woman aged 40 to 55 with COVID-19, enrolled during active disease.

The CDR3 region reads CATSDSRGPGDTQYF. The nucleotides are TGTGCCACCAGTGATTCCAGGGGCCCCGGAGATACGCAGTATTTT. The chain was built from TRBV24-1 and TRBJ2-3; the D segment could be TRBD1, given 6 matching bases. V is cut by 2 bases and J by 5 bases, and the space between the germline ends is 13 bases. Inclusive of the bounding cysteine and phenylalanine, the CDR3 is 15 residues long. The retained sequence is limited to the CDR3, 45 bases, with the frame set at the first base. The germline V gene yields KGHDR for CDR1 and SFDVKD for CDR2.